A selection of T cell receptor beta chains follows, all from one sample in a study of T cell responses to AZD1222 COVID-19 vaccine. TCRdb keeps only in-frame clones here, not all; method: immunoSEQ multiplex PCR. In the table there are 100,000 to 130,000 clones, 92% of which are singletons. Material: peripheral blood, obtained 28 days after the second AZD1222 dose. The source of these receptors is an adult who received the AZD1222 COVID-19 vaccine. Each CDR3 is given with its conserved first and last residue.

v_gene | CDR3aa
TRBV4-2 | CASSQDPGGNQETQYF
TRBV24-1 | CATLGVSYNEQFF
TRBV4-1 | CASSRDRGHFNTEAFF
TRBV27 | CASSLGWRGELFF
TRBV9 | CASSAAGGTEQFF
TRBV28 | CASSLWRTGPGNTIYF
TRBV7-3 | CASSLRPGQGDYGYTF
TRBV9 | CASSGGRLSTDTQYF
TRBV6-5 | CATWDLPGELFF
TRBV7-9 | CASSLNGGNNYGYTF
TRBV5-1 | CASSLGGNTEAFF
TRBV28 | CASTTQRQGLIYEQFF
TRBV10-3 | CAISVENEQFF
TRBV14 | CASSPSLGIGGAEAFF
TRBV9 | CASSVADGTEAFF
TRBV10-2 | CASRTGLAGGTYEQYF
TRBV5-1 | CASSLAGTSEIYEQYF
TRBV28 | CASSSFRQEDEQYF